This T cell receptor (beta chain) originates from a study of blood T cell repertoires in COVID-19 (dated by TCRdb to about 2020). General notes on the study: Samples from collaborators originated in the United States, Italy and Spain and spanned both the acute and convalescent phases of COVID-19. The repertoires were released in a freely available public database meant as a resource for research on the immune response to SARS-CoV-2. Subjects who had been exposed to COVID-19, were actively infected with it, or had recovered from it provided the deeply sampled blood TCRbeta repertoires that made up the dataset. The material from the prospective study consisted of cDNA or gDNA derived from T cells, B-cell-depleted T cells, or PBMCs. The sample metadata nearly always contained a de-identified subject ID, COVID-19 status, age in years and sex. Where available, HLA class I and class II types were taken from metadata supplied by the sample provider and were not determined by assay-based typing. The samples were drawn from the first 160 participants of the ongoing ImmuneRACE study and from 950 to 1,500 subjects provided by 6 global collaborators.

A remark on this clone: The antigen this receptor binds is unknown. One base away there is no much larger clone; base qualities are not given.

The immunoSEQ Assay, a bias-controlled multiplex PCR, was used to amplify TCRbeta CDR3 regions from genomic DNA. Per the authors' processing: The number of nucleated cells in each sample was estimated from the amplification of reference gene primers within the assay. To quantify the absolute abundance of each unique TCRbeta CDR3 rearrangement, sequence reads were collapsed and filtered. For each sample, productive Simpson clonality was calculated as the square root of Simpson's diversity index over productive rearrangements. TCRdb took over this immuneACCESS table, retaining in-frame rearrangements with V and J assigned. Such tables are incomplete; in checked studies, under half of the missing clones stem from an unresolved V gene, and the remainder is unexplained. The DNA was the basis for D and trimming; V, J and clone size are from that table. This sample lists about 74,000 clones; approximately 84% were detected once. Jointly, the top ten make up over 35% of the sample.

Paper-wide results and their limitations: Clinical and demographic metadata were provided uncurated, with the amount varying by source and participant.

V loses 0 bases, J loses 0 bases, and the germline ends lie 8 bases apart. The CDR3 measures 15 amino acids from cysteine to phenylalanine. This entry keeps only the CDR3 DNA: 45 bases, framed from base 1. The germline V gene supplies CDR1 SGDLS and CDR2 YYNGEE. Collaborating institutions collected whole blood in K2EDTA tubes following their own protocols. For TCRbeta analysis, collaborators shipped samples as frozen whole blood, isolated PBMCs, or DNA extracted from either of those sample types. Sequencing was done on a sample of peripheral blood. The chain couples TRBV9 to TRBJ2-3; no confident D gene assignment can be made. The receptor was derived from a man in his 70s with acute or convalescent COVID-19. CDR3 region: CASSVGQASTDTQYF. The sequenced DNA is TGTGCCAGCAGCGTAGGTCAGGCCAGCACAGATACGCAGTATTTT. When the CDR3 is completed using the reference TRBV9 and TRBJ2-3 genes on either side, the full variable domain is DSGVTQTPKHLITATGQRVTLRCSPRSGDLSVYWYQQSLDQGLQFLIQYYNGEERAKGNILERFSAQQFPDLHSELNLSSLELGDSALYFCASSVGQASTDTQYFGPGTRLTVL.